Sequencing of this T cell receptor (beta chain) was carried out in a study of post-analysis software for immune sequencing data. Unique molecular identifiers were present in the TCR beta cDNA libraries. With about 0.95 to 10 million T cells as the source, 450,000 to 600,000 cDNA molecules resulted. A single record per CDR3 protein comes from TCRdb applying MiXCR to the PCR reads. The data show about 430,000 distinct CDR3 sequences, with roughly 38% seen just once and 6.5% to 8% held by the top ten. Overall study results and limits: When patients were compared with controls, about 5 TRBV segments were more frequent, TRBV5-6, TRBV5-1 and TRBV20-1 among them. The authors found that F measure strongly co-clustered same-batch samples. Multiple sclerosis patients showed significantly lower normalized Chao1 diversity than controls did.

Trimming cost V 6 bases and J 2 bases, with 14 bases left between them. The CDR3 has 14 amino acids. Germline loops: CDR1 MDHEN, CDR2 SYDVKM. Notes on this clonotype: Its antigen is as yet unknown.

Material for sequencing was blood. The chain has TRBV28 and TRBJ2-7; D remains unclear. The receptor comes from a girl aged 2-10 years with multiple sclerosis. CDR3 in DNA: TGTGCCAGCAGGGAACTGGTGGCTACCTACGAGCAGTACTTC. Its protein product is CASRELVATYEQYF.